These 23 T cell receptor beta chains came from one sample sequenced in a study of OX40 agonist ivuxolimab in advanced cancers. The assay was immunoSEQ multiplex PCR, and TCRdb's table has in-frame clones only and misses some. The data show tens of thousands of clones, roughly 80% seen once. The starting material was CD4+ or CD8+ T cells sorted from blood, obtained in a trial of the OX40 agonist ivuxolimab. Source of these receptors: an adult with an advanced solid tumor such as melanoma, head and neck, liver or kidney cancer.

The V gene is TRBV2, the J gene TRBJ2-7, with TRBD2 matching 11 bases. Germline V gene sequence: CDR1 SNHLY, CDR2 FYNNEI. CDR3 length equals 15 residues. V gave up 6 bases and J gave up 2 bases; unmatched junction bases: 6. The CDR3 nucleotides are TGTGCCAGCAGCGGGACTAGCGGACCAACCTACGAGCAGTACTTC. Translation gives CASSGTSGPTYEQYF.

This chain joins TRBV5-1 and TRBJ1-1; tentative D call: TRBD1 (5 bases). Per germline, CDR1 SGHRS and CDR2 YFSETQ. V lost 8 bases and J lost 3, with 14 bases in between. CDR3 length: 13 amino acids. The CDR3 region is CASGAAADTEAFF. The CDR3 coding sequence is TGCGCCAGTGGGGCCGCCGCCGACACTGAAGCTTTCTTT.

The V gene is TRBV11-2, the J gene TRBJ1-2; perhaps TRBD1 as D (5 bases). CDR1 is SGHAT and CDR2 is FQNNGV in the germline V gene. The CDR3 runs to 15 residues. Trimming pared 5 bases from V and 4 bases from J, leaving 17 bases between. CDR3 in DNA: TGTGCCAGCAGCCTAGGGAGGGACGGATTCTATGGCTACACCTTC. Its translation is CASSLGRDGFYGYTF.

As to this clone: One junction end does not reproduce the germline sequence, and a read error may be involved. The chain is built from TRBV6-7 and TRBJ2-3, with TRBD1 matching 7 bases. TRBV6-7 is given ORF status, its function remaining uncertain. This CDR3 contains 19 residues. CDR3 DNA sequence: TGTGCCAGCACTTACCGGGACAGATCTGCGGCGGCGGTTAGAGATACGCAGTATTTT. Translation gives CASTYRDRSAAAVRDTQYF.

V usage is TRBV6-1 and J usage is TRBJ1-2; D ambiguous. From germline, CDR1 is MNHNS and CDR2 SASEGT. This CDR3 contains 14 residues. The germline V and J ends were trimmed by 2 bases and 5 bases, with 12 bases remaining between them. The CDR3 spells CASSEFLGTYGYTF. For the CDR3, the DNA is TGTGCCAGCAGTGAATTTTTAGGAACTTATGGCTACACCTTC.

This clone was counted a few times. This chain links TRBV11-2 with TRBJ2-7; 12 bases line up with TRBD2. Germline CDR1 and CDR2: SGHAT and FQNNGV. V lost 6 bases to trimming and J lost 1 base; unmatched junction nucleotides: 7. The CDR3 runs 16 residues. The CDR3 here is CASRRLAGARSYEQYF. The CDR3, as DNA: TGTGCCAGCAGGCGACTAGCGGGAGCACGGTCCTACGAGCAGTACTTC.

The chain uses TRBV19 and TRBJ1-1, with D uncertain. Germline loops: CDR1 LNHDA, CDR2 SQIVND (reference sequence). This CDR3 is 13 amino acids long. V was trimmed by 3 bases and J by 0 bases, leaving 5 bases between them. This CDR3 reads CASSIRMNTEAFF. CDR3 nucleotides: TGTGCCAGTAGTATTAGAATGAACACTGAAGCTTTCTTT.

In its sample, this clone was seen once. This chain links TRBV14 with TRBJ2-4; TRBD2 matches 7 bases. Germline V gene data show CDR1 as SGHDN and CDR2 as FVKESK. The length of the CDR3 is 15 residues. Trimming cost V 4 bases and J 3 bases; bases outside gene matches: 6. The CDR3 coding sequence is TGTGCCAGCAGCCTGGGGGGGAAGGGCAAAAACATTCAGTACTTC. Translated, it gives CASSLGGKGKNIQYF. Based on the CDR3 plus reference TRBV14 and TRBJ2-4, the full variable domain is EAGVTQFPSHSVIEKGQTVTLRCDPISGHDNLYWYRRVMGKEIKFLLHFVKESKQDESGMPNNRFLAERTGGTYSTLKVQPAELEDSGVYFCASSLGGKGKNIQYFGAGTRLSVL.

This clone was detected only once. V and J are TRBV4-1 and TRBJ2-5, with D perhaps TRBD2 (5 bases). TRBJ2-7 explains the end of the DNA better; the J call may be wrong. The CDR3 has 15 amino acids. CDR1 and CDR2 from the germline V gene are MGHRA and YSYEKL. Written as DNA, the CDR3 is TGCGCCAGCAGCCAAGCAAATAGCGCTGACTACGAGCAGTACTTC. Its translation is CASSQANSADYEQYF.

The chain employs TRBV28 and TRBJ1-2; perhaps TRBD1 as D (6 bases). V was pared by 5 bases and J by 4 bases, with 17 bases between. This CDR3 has 15 residues. From germline, CDR1 is MDHEN and CDR2 SYDVKM. The CDR3 loop reads CASSAWADSSYGYTF. The CDR3, as DNA: TGTGCCAGCAGTGCATGGGCGGACAGTTCCTATGGCTACACCTTC.

The chain has TRBV7-9 and TRBJ1-4; unclear D gene. Trimming removed 1 base from V and 14 bases from J, with 11 bases in between. Per the germline V gene, CDR1 is SEHNR and CDR2 is FQNEAQ (reference sequence). This CDR3 region has 12 residues. The CDR3 region has the DNA TGTGCCAGCAGCTTAGATTCCAGCGCCCTGTTTTTT. Protein product: CASSLDSSALFF.

The chain has TRBV30 and TRBJ2-5, with D uncertain. The CDR3 totals 13 residues. Germline CDR1 reads GTSNPN; CDR2 reads SVGIG (reference sequence). Trimming removed 0 bases from V and 1 base from J, with 6 bases in between. CDR3 loop: CAWSVNSQETQYF. The CDR3 DNA follows: TGTGCCTGGAGTGTAAATTCCCAAGAGACCCAGTACTTC. Looking up the rest from reference TRBV30 and TRBJ2-5 gives the full variable domain: SQTIHQWPATLVQPVGSPLSLECTVEGTSNPNLYWYRQAAGRGLQLLFYSVGIGQISSEVPQNLSASRPQDRQFILSSKKLLLSDSGFYLCAWSVNSQETQYFGPGTRLLVL.

The genes are TRBV19 and TRBJ1-5; 9 bases match TRBD1. V shed 10 bases and J 2 bases; nucleotides not matched to a gene: 15. The CDR3 loop spans 17 amino acids. The germline gives CDR1 LNHDA, CDR2 SQIVND (reference sequence). Here the CDR3 DNA reads TGTGCCACCACCCCGGGACAGGGCGGTCGAGGCAATCAGCCCCAGCATTTT. This codes for CATTPGQGGRGNQPQHF.

The gene calls are TRBV28 and TRBJ2-7; D is perhaps TRBD2 (5 bases). V gave up 1 base and J gave up 7 bases, with 8 bases separating them. Germline V gives CDR1 MDHEN, CDR2 SYDVKM. The CDR3 is made up of 12 amino acids. In DNA form, the CDR3 reads TGTGCCAGCAGTTTATACCAGCGGGAGCAGTACTTC. Its translation is CASSLYQREQYF.

This clone was counted only a few times. The chain combines TRBV27 with TRBJ2-1, with 14 bases identical to TRBD2. V shed 6 bases and J 4 bases; nucleotides not matched to a gene: 11. The CDR3 is 18 amino acids. Germline values: CDR1 MNHEY, CDR2 SMNVEV (reference sequence). The CDR3 coding sequence is TGTGCCAGCAGGGGACTAGCGGGAGCCTACGGAGGGTACAATGAGCAGTTCTTC. This codes for CASRGLAGAYGGYNEQFF.

This chain links TRBV4-3 with TRBJ2-3; the D is unclear. CDR1 is LGHNA, CDR2 YSLEER, per germline. The V gene lost 1 base and the J gene lost 3 bases, with 8 bases spanning the gap. The CDR3 has 14 residues. In DNA, the CDR3 is TGCGCCAGCAGCCAAGGGTCAGTTACAGATACGCAGTATTTT. This encodes CASSQGSVTDTQYF.

This sequence joins TRBV2 and TRBJ2-1, with TRBD1 matching over 7 bases. The V gene end was trimmed by 7 bases and the J gene end by 3 bases; junction bases not matched to a gene: 9. The CDR3 totals 15 residues. From germline, CDR1 is SNHLY and CDR2 FYNNEI. The CDR3 region has the DNA TGTGCCAGCACCGAGGGGGCTAGATTCTACAATGAGCAGTTCTTC. Its translation is CASTEGARFYNEQFF.

This chain connects TRBV18 to TRBJ2-3, with 14 bases fitting TRBD2. J was trimmed by 5 bases and V by 5 bases; bases with no gene match: 6. The germline CDR1 and CDR2 sequences are KGHSH and LQKENI. The CDR3 runs to 16 residues. CDR3 sequence: CASSETSGRAGDTQYF. The CDR3 nucleotides are TGTGCCAGCTCAGAGACTAGCGGGAGGGCCGGAGATACGCAGTATTTT.

This chain links TRBV10-2 with TRBJ2-2; a weak D match, TRBD2 (6 bases). The germline V gene encodes CDR1 WSHSY and CDR2 SAAADI. Trimming left V 4 bases short and J 4 bases short, with 10 bases between. The CDR3 totals 14 residues. The DNA of the CDR3 is TGCGCCAGCAGTGGGGACTGGAGCACCGGGGAGCTGTTTTTT. This translates into CASSGDWSTGELFF.

The count of this clone is one. The CDR3 DNA reads TGTGCCAGCACCCTTGGGACACTCTCTTATGGCTACACCTTC. Translated: CASTLGTLSYGYTF. The chain is built from TRBV5-6 and TRBJ1-2; D is perhaps TRBD1 (6 bases). V was pared by 6 bases and J by 5 bases, with 17 bases between. CDR1 and CDR2 (germline): SGHDT, YYEEEE. This CDR3 region has 14 residues.

The V call is TRBV5-4, the J call TRBJ2-7, with 9 bases matching TRBD1. The CDR3 contains 14 residues. Germline lookup yields CDR1 SGHNT and CDR2 YYREEE (reference sequence). Trimming removed 4 bases from V and 2 bases from J; junction bases left unmatched: 4. In DNA form, the CDR3 reads TGTGCCAGCAGCAAAAGACAGGGGGCCTACGAGCAGTACTTC. This codes for CASSKRQGAYEQYF.

The gene calls are TRBV10-2 and TRBJ1-5, with 7 nucleotides matching TRBD1. V was pared by 2 bases and J by 0 bases, with 1 base of the junction left unmatched. CDR1 and CDR2 from the germline V gene are WSHSY and SAAADI. This CDR3 has 15 residues. In nucleotides, the CDR3 is TGCGCCAGCAGTGAGCGGACAGGTAGCAATCAGCCCCAGCATTTT. The encoded protein is CASSERTGSNQPQHF.

The chain joins TRBV5-4 to TRBJ2-5; TRBD1 agrees at 11 bases. After removal of 4 bases from V and 5 bases from J, the junction contained 7 bases not matched to a gene. Germline values: CDR1 SGHNT, CDR2 YYREEE (reference sequence). The CDR3 consists of 15 residues. The CDR3 nucleotides read TGTGCCAGCAGCCCTCCGGACAGGGGGCTGGAGACCCAGTACTTC. This codes for CASSPPDRGLETQYF.